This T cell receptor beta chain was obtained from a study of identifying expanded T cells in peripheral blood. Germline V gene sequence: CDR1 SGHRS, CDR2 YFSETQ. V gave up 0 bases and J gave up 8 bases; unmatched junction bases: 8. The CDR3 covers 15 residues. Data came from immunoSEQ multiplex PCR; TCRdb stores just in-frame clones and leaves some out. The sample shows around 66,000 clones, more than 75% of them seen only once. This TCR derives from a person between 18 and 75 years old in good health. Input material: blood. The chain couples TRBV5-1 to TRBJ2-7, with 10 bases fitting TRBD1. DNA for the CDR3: TGCGCCAGCAGCTTGGCCGGGACAGGGGTTGGTAAGCAGTACTTC. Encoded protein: CASSLAGTGVGKQYF.